The rows below give T cell receptor beta chains drawn from one sample of a study of T cell responses to AZD1222 COVID-19 vaccine. The method was immunoSEQ multiplex PCR; TCRdb's version includes in-frame clones alone and lacks a portion of them. In the table there are some 130,000 clones, 85% to 95% of which are singletons. The sequenced sample was peripheral blood, obtained 28 days after the second AZD1222 dose. The receptors here all came from an adult who received the AZD1222 COVID-19 vaccine. CDR3s include the opening cysteine and the closing phenylalanine or tryptophan. The order of the fields is CDR3 length, V gene, clone size, D gene, J gene, CDR3 DNA, CDR3 protein. D genes are given only for firm matches. Expanded clones get a size class; other rows say once, few or many, or leave the size out.

14,TRBV5-4,.,TRBD1,TRBJ1-1,TGTGCCAGCAACAAGGGGGCGGGGGACACTGAAGCTTTCTTT,CASNKGAGDTEAFF
13,TRBV28,.,.,TRBJ1-1,TGTGCCAGCTTGTCGGGAGCCAACACTGAAGCTTTCTTT,CASLSGANTEAFF
15,TRBV10-3,.,.,TRBJ2-6,TGTGCCATCAGTGAAATTAAATCTGGGGCCAACGTCCTGACTTTC,CAISEIKSGANVLTF
11,TRBV19,.,TRBD1,TRBJ1-1,TGTGCCAGTAGTGGACAGGGAGGGGCTTTCTTT,CASSGQGGAFF
16,TRBV10-3,once,TRBD1,TRBJ1-2,TGTGCCATCACCCCAGACAGGGGCGAGGCTAACTATGGCTACACCTTC,CAITPDRGEANYGYTF
16,TRBV7-9,.,.,TRBJ2-3,TGTGCCAGCAGCTTAGCCCAGGGGTTGGTTTCAGATACGCAGTATTTT,CASSLAQGLVSDTQYF
13,TRBV18,.,.,TRBJ2-5,TGTGCCAGCTCACCACCCCTCGGGGGGCCCCAGTACTTC,CASSPPLGGPQYF
12,TRBV11-2,.,.,TRBJ1-1,TGTGCCAGCAGTCGTGACAGGATCGGTACTTTCTTT,CASSRDRIGTFF
14,TRBV19,.,.,TRBJ2-1,TGTGCCAGTACCCCGATGTACTCCTACAATGAGCAGTTCTTC,CASTPMYSYNEQFF
16,TRBV4-1,once,.,TRBJ1-4,TGCGCCAGCAGCCAAGTGAGTAGGGGCGGCGGTGAAAAACTGTTTTTT,CASSQVSRGGGEKLFF
13,TRBV11-3,once,.,TRBJ1-1,TGTGCCAGCAGCTCGGGACGGAACACTGAAGCTTTCTTT,CASSSGRNTEAFF
16,TRBV4-1,.,.,TRBJ1-5,TGCGCCAGCAGCCAAGCCGCACAACAGGGAGATCAGCCCCAGCATTTT,CASSQAAQQGDQPQHF
10,TRBV2,.,.,TRBJ2-7,TGTGCCAGCATGAGGGTCGAGCAGTACTTC,CASMRVEQYF
19,TRBV4-1,.,TRBD1,TRBJ1-6,TGCGCCAGCAGCCAAGATCGGGGGGGAATTGGACAGGGAGCTTTTCCCCTCCACTTT,CASSQDRGGIGQGAFPLHF
14,TRBV7-6,.,.,TRBJ1-3,TGTGCCAGCAGCCCCGGAGGGGCTGGAAACACCATATATTTT,CASSPGGAGNTIYF
16,TRBV5-1,few,TRBD1,TRBJ1-2,TGCGCCAGCAGCCCTGGAGCACCGGGACAGAACTATGGCTACACCTTC,CASSPGAPGQNYGYTF
15,TRBV28,once,TRBD2,TRBJ2-7,TGTGCCAGCAGTGGACTAGCGGCCAGCTCCTACGAGCAGTACTTC,CASSGLAASSYEQYF
16,TRBV6-2/TRBV6-3,.,TRBD2,TRBJ2-3,TGTGCCAGCAGTTACCGGGGCGGGGGGCTTCAAGATACGCAGTATTTT,CASSYRGGGLQDTQYF
16,TRBV5-1,once,TRBD1,TRBJ1-2,TGCGCCAGCAGCTTTAGTACAGGGGTTGCATCCTATGGCTACACCTTC,CASSFSTGVASYGYTF
17,TRBV6-4,.,.,TRBJ2-3,TGTGCCAGCAGTGATCCCCTCGACAGGCAAAGCACAGATACGCAGTATTTT,CASSDPLDRQSTDTQYF
16,TRBV6-1,few,TRBD1,TRBJ1-5,TGTGCCAGCAGTGAAGCCCCGGGACAGGGCGATCAGCCCCAGCATTTT,CASSEAPGQGDQPQHF
16,TRBV7-9,.,TRBD1,TRBJ1-5,TGTGCCAGCAGGGGCCCGGGACAGGGGGACAATCAGCCCCAGCATTTT,CASRGPGQGDNQPQHF
14,TRBV6-5,.,.,TRBJ1-6,TGTGCCAGCAGTTACTCCCAGGGGAATTCACCCCTCCACTTT,CASSYSQGNSPLHF
14,TRBV27,.,.,TRBJ1-2,TGTGCCAGCAGTTTATCGACGGGTGGCTATGGCTACACCTTC,CASSLSTGGYGYTF
14,TRBV5-1,.,.,TRBJ2-7,TGCGCCAGCGGGTCGGGACACGGCCTCTACGAGCAGTACTTC,CASGSGHGLYEQYF
15,TRBV9,.,TRBD1,TRBJ2-7,TGTGCCAGCAGTCCCCAAGCGGACAGGGCTACCGAGCAGTACTTC,CASSPQADRATEQYF
14,TRBV19,.,.,TRBJ1-4,TGTGCCAGTAGTAAACGGGACATCGGAGAAAAACTGTTTTTT,CASSKRDIGEKLFF
12,TRBV28,.,.,TRBJ2-3,TGTGCCAGCAGTTTATTGGCGGATACGCAGTATTTT,CASSLLADTQYF
17,TRBV5-5,.,TRBD1,TRBJ1-6,TGTGCCAGCAGCCCGGGACAGGGGAGGGGTATGAATTCACCCCTCCACTTT,CASSPGQGRGMNSPLHF
15,TRBV6-5,.,.,TRBJ1-2,TGTGCCAGCAGTTACTCCTACCCGGGGGGATATGGCTACACCTTC,CASSYSYPGGYGYTF
14,TRBV18,.,.,TRBJ2-7,TGTGCCAGCTCAGAATCCGGGCTAGCCTACGAGCAGTACTTC,CASSESGLAYEQYF
15,TRBV19,.,TRBD1,TRBJ1-5,TGTGCCAGTAGTAGCGGGACAGGGGGCAATCAGCCCCAGCATTTT,CASSSGTGGNQPQHF
13,TRBV28,.,.,TRBJ1-6,TGTGCCAGCAGTGCGGGGGGCCGGTCACCCCTCCACTTT,CASSAGGRSPLHF
15,TRBV28,.,TRBD1,TRBJ1-2,TGTGCCATCAAACGGGAAGGGGGCGGGAACTATGGCTACACCTTC,CAIKREGGGNYGYTF
14,TRBV9,once,.,TRBJ2-3,TGTGCCAGCAGCCCGGCCGGGAGATCCGATACGCAGTATTTT,CASSPAGRSDTQYF
13,TRBV6-1,.,.,TRBJ1-1,TGTGCCAGCAGTGGGTGGAGGGGACCTGAAGCTTTCTTT,CASSGWRGPEAFF
14,TRBV28,.,.,TRBJ1-2,TGTGCCAGCAGTTTGGCCCGACTGAACTATGGCTACACCTTC,CASSLARLNYGYTF
13,TRBV6-5,.,.,TRBJ1-1,TGTGCCAGCAGTTACCAGGGGAACACTGAAGCTTTCTTT,CASSYQGNTEAFF
14,TRBV28,.,.,TRBJ1-5,TGTGCCAGCACCCCCGGGGGCGTGCAGCAGCCCCAGCATTTT,CASTPGGVQQPQHF
13,TRBV27,.,TRBD1,TRBJ1-1,TGTGCCAGCAGGGACAGGATGAACACTGAAGCTTTCTTT,CASRDRMNTEAFF
17,TRBV4-3,.,.,TRBJ2-2,TGCGCCAGCAGCCAAGACGCAGGGTCGGTACGGACCGGGGAGCTGTTTTTT,CASSQDAGSVRTGELFF
16,TRBV6-6,.,TRBD1,TRBJ1-2,TGTGCCAGCAGCTTACAAGACAGGGTAAAGGTATATGGCTACACCTTC,CASSLQDRVKVYGYTF
15,TRBV3-1/TRBV3-2,.,.,TRBJ1-2,TGTGCCAGCAGCCAAGAGCTATACGGGAACTATGGCTACACCTTC,CASSQELYGNYGYTF
14,TRBV6-5,.,.,TRBJ1-1,TGTGCCAGCAGTTACGGGGGGGGATTGGCTGAAGCTTTCTTT,CASSYGGGLAEAFF
11,TRBV12-3/TRBV12-4,once,.,TRBJ2-1,TGTGCCAGCAAGAGCAACAATGAGCAGTTCTTC,CASKSNNEQFF
14,TRBV10-3,.,.,TRBJ2-2,TGTGCCATCAGTGAGGGGCGGGTGTCCGGGGAGCTGTTTTTT,CAISEGRVSGELFF
13,TRBV12-3/TRBV12-4,.,TRBD1,TRBJ1-6,TGTGCCAGCAGCTACCAGGGGGGTTCACCCCTCCACTTT,CASSYQGGSPLHF